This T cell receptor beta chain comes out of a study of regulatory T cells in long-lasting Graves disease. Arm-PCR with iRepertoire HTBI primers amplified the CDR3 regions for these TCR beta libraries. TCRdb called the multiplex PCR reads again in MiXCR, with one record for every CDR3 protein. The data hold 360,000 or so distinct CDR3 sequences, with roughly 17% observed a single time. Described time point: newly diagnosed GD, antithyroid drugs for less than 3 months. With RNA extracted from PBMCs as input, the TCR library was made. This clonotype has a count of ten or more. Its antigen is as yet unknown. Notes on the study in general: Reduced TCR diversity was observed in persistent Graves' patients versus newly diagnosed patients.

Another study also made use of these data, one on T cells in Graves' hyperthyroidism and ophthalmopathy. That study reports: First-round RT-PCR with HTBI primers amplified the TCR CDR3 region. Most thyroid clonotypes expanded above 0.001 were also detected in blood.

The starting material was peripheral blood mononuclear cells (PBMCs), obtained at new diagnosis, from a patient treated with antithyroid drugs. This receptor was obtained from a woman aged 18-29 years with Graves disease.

The CDR3 loop is CASSLSAKNTEAFF. As DNA, the CDR3 is TGTGCCAGCAGCTTATCCGCCAAGAACACTGAAGCTTTCTTT. The chain joins TRBV7-9 to TRBJ1-1; D is ambiguous. This CDR3 is 14 amino acids long. With 2 bases removed from V and 1 base from J, the gap between germline ends came to 8 bases. Looked up from germline, CDR1 is SEHNR and CDR2 is FQNEAQ (reference sequence).